The following is a TCR beta chain sequence with its context. Its target is not known. The record originates from a study of OX40 agonist ivuxolimab in advanced cancers. About the study: People who had prior anti-PD-1, anti-PD-L1 or anti-CTLA-4 therapy could take part, and 35% to 50% had some. Whole-study results and caveats: Both CD4+ and CD8+ T cell populations in blood had undergone clonal expansion by week 6 at 0.1 to 3.0 mg/kg. Certain nonresponders likewise exhibited a low normalized T-cell clonal expansion.

V lost 4 bases to trimming and J lost 1 base, with 11 bases between them. Germline V lookup: CDR1 MNHEY, CDR2 SVGAGI. There are 15 residues in the CDR3. Data came from immunoSEQ multiplex PCR; TCRdb stores just in-frame clones and leaves some out. The sample records about 12,000 clones, 70% to 75% being singletons. The chain recombines TRBV6-5 with TRBJ2-1; a possible D gene is TRBD2 (6 bases). Sequenced material: CD4+ or CD8+ T cells sorted from blood, taken in a trial of the OX40 agonist ivuxolimab. The receptor comes from an adult with an advanced solid tumor such as melanoma, head and neck, liver or kidney cancer. The CDR3 sequence: CASSSSGGSYNEQFF. CDR3 nucleotides: TGTGCCAGCAGTTCAAGCGGAGGGTCCTACAATGAGCAGTTCTTC.